This entry describes one T cell receptor (beta chain). Mouse germline and gene names are used. The read ends 1 residue early relative to the CDR3; the germline J gene fills the gap. This CDR3 is built from 15 residues. Germline values: CDR1 NNHNN, CDR2 SYGAGS (reference sequence). The V gene end was trimmed by 0 bases and the J gene end by 3 bases; junction bases not matched to a gene: 3. Clones were read by immunoSEQ multiplex PCR, and TCRdb kept only the in-frame ones, dropping some. The sample shows 40,000 to 60,000 clones, 73% of them seen only once. This entry comes from a study of tissue T cells after allogeneic stem cell transplantation.

This sequence originates from a pool of C57BL/6 mice in good health. Sequenced: sorted cells pooled from one or two spleens. The V call is TRBV13-2, the J call TRBJ2-5, with TRBD2 matching 8 bases. The sequenced part of the CDR3 DNA is TGTGCCAGCGGTGATGCTAACTGGGGGCAAGACACCCAGTAC. This encodes CASGDANWGQDTQY. The whole CDR3 protein reads CASGDANWGQDTQYF.